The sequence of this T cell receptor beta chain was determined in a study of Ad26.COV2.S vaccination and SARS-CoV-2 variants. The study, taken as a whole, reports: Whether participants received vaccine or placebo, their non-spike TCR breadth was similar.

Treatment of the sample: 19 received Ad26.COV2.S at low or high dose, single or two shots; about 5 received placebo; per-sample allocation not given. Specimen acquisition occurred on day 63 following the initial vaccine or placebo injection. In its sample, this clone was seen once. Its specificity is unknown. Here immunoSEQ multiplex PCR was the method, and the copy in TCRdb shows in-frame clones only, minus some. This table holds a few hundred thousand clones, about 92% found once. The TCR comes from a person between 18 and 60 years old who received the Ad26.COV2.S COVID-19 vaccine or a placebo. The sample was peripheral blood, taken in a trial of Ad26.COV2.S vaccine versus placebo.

The CDR3 DNA reads TGTGCCAGCAGCAGATTCAGGGGACCCAACTCTGGGGCCAACGTCCTGACTTTC. Translating it yields CASSRFRGPNSGANVLTF. The chain carries TRBV13 and TRBJ2-6, with D tentatively TRBD1 (6 bases). The CDR3 spans 18 residues. Trimming left V 5 bases short and J 0 bases short, with 17 bases between. Germline values: CDR1 PRHDT, CDR2 FYEKMQ (reference sequence).